The clone carrying this TCR beta chain was seen a single time. Its matching antigen is unknown. This record belongs to a study of PD-1 blockade in classical Hodgkin lymphoma. This CDR3 contains 15 residues. Trimming removed 7 bases from V and 3 bases from J; junction bases left unmatched: 8. Germline lookup yields CDR1 MNHNS and CDR2 SASEGT. Assay: immunoSEQ multiplex PCR; the TCRdb copy retains only in-frame clones and omits some. Of some 20,000 clones listed, around 69% are singletons. Study findings and constraints: Complete responders matched newly diagnosed patients in baseline diversity. Prior therapy or disease activity may underlie the repertoire differences, whose causes remain undefined.

Every single patient, without exception, relapsed after autologous stem cell transplantation, and brentuximab vedotin exposure varied. Best overall response was complete response, partial response or progressive disease in these relapsed/refractory classical Hodgkin lymphoma patients. The chain combines TRBV6-1 with TRBJ2-3; TRBD1 agrees at 9 bases. The receptor was derived from a human donor with classical Hodgkin lymphoma. The specimen was peripheral blood mononuclear cells (PBMCs), collected at baseline. The CDR3: CASNHGTGSTDTQYF. In DNA, the CDR3 is TGTGCCAGCAACCACGGGACAGGGAGTACAGATACGCAGTATTTT.